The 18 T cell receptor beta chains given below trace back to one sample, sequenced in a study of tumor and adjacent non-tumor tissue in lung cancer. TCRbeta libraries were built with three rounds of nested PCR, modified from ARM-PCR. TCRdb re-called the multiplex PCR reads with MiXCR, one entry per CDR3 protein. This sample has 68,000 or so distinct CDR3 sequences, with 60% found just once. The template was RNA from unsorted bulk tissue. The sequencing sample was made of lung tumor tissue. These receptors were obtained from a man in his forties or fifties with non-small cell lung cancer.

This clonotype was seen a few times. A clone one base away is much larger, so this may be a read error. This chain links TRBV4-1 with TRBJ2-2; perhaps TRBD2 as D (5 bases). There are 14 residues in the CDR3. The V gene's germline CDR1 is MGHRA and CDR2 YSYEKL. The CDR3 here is CASSLLLGTGELLF. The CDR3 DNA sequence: TGCGCCAGCAGCCTTCTTTTGGGCACCGGGGAGCTGCTTTTT.

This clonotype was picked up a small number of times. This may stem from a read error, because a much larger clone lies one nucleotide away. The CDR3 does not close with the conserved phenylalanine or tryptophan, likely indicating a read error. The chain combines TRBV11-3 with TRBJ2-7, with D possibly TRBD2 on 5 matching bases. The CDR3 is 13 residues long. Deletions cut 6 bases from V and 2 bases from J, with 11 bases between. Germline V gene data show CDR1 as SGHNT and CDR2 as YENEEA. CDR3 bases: TGTGCCAGCAGTTCTGACGGGACCTACGAGCAGTACCTC. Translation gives CASSSDGTYEQYL.

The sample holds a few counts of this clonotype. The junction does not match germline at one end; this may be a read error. CDR3 loop: CSARDKTQGNEQFF. CDR3 nucleotides: TGCAGTGCCAGAGATAAAACACAGGGCAATGAGCAGTTCTTC. The chain uses TRBV20-1 and TRBJ2-1; a possible D gene is TRBD1 (6 bases). The CDR3 loop spans 14 amino acids. Germline CDR1 DFQATT, CDR2 SNEGSKA (reference sequence).

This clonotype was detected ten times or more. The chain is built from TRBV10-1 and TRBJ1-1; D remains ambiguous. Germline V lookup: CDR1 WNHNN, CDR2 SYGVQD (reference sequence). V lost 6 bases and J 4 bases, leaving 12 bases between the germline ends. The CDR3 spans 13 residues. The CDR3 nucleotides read TGCGCCAGCAGGAGGGAGTTGGCCACTGAAGCTTTCTTT. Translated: CASRRELATEAFF.

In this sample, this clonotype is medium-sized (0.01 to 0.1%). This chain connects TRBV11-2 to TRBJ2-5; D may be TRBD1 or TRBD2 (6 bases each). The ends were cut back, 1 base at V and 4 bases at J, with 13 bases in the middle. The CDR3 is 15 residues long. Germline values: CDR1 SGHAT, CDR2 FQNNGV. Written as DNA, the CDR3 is TGTGCCAGCAGCTTAGTTGGGGGGCGGGGAGAGACCCAGTACTTC. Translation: CASSLVGGRGETQYF.

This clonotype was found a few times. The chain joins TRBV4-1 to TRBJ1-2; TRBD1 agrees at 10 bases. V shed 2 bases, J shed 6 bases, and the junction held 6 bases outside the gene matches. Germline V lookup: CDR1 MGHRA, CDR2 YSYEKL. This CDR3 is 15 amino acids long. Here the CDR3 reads CASSQNADRGDGYTF. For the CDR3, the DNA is TGCGCCAGCAGCCAAAATGCGGACAGGGGGGATGGCTACACCTTC.

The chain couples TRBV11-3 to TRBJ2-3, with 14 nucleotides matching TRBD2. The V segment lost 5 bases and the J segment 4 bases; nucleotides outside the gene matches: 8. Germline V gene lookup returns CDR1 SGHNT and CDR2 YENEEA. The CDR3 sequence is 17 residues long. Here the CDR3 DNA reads TGTGCCAGCAGCGGAGGGACTAGCGGGGGATACGCAGATACGCAGTATTTT. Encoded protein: CASSGGTSGGYADTQYF.

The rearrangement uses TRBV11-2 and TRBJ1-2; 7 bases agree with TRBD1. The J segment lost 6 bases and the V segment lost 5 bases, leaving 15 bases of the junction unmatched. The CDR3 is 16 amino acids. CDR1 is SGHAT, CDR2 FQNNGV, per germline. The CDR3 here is CASSPTDRRRINGYTF. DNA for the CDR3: TGTGCCAGCAGCCCGACGGACAGGAGGCGGATAAATGGCTACACCTTC.

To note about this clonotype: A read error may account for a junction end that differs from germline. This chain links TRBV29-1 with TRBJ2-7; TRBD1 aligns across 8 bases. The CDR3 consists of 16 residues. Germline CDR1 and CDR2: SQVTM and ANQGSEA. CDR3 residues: CSVERGTGESSYEQYF. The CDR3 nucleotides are TGCAGTGTTGAAAGGGGGACAGGCGAAAGCTCCTACGAGCAGTACTTC.

Here the CDR3 reads CASSSWDGGSTQYF. The CDR3 region has the DNA TGTGCCAGCAGTTCCTGGGACGGTGGTTCTACGCAGTATTTT. The gene calls are TRBV28 and TRBJ2-3; D is perhaps TRBD1 or TRBD2 (5 bases each). Trimming removed 4 bases from V and 8 bases from J, with 16 bases in between. The CDR3 has 14 amino acids. Germline V gene sequence: CDR1 MDHEN, CDR2 SYDVKM.

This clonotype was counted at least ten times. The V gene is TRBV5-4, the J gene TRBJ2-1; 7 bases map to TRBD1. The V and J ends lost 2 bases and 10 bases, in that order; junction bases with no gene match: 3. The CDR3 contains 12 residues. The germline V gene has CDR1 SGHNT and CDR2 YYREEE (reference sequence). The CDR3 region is CASSFEGGEQFF. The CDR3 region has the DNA TGTGCCAGCAGCTTTGAAGGGGGCGAGCAGTTCTTC.

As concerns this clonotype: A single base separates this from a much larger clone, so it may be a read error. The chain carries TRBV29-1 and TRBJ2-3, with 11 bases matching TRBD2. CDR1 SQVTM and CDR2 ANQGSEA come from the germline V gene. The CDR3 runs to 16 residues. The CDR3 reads CSVERLAGTSRDTQYF. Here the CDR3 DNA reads TGCAGCGTTGAACGACTAGCGGGGACGAGCAGAGATACGCAGTATTTT.

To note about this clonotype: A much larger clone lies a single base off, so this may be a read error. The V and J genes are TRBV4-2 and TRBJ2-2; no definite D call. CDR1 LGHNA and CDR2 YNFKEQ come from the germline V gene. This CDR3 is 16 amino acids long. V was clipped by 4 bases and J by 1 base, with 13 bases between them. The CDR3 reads CASSPTETVNTGELFF. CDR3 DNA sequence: TGTGCCAGCAGCCCGACCGAGACGGTGAACACCGGGGAGCTGTTTTTT.

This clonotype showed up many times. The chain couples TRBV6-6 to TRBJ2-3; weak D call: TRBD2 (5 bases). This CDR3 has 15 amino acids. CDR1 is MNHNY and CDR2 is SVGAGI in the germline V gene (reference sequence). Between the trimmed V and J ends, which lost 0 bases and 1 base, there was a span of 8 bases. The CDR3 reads CASSYSRTGTDTQYF. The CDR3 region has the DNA TGTGCCAGCAGTTACTCGAGGACTGGCACAGATACGCAGTATTTT.

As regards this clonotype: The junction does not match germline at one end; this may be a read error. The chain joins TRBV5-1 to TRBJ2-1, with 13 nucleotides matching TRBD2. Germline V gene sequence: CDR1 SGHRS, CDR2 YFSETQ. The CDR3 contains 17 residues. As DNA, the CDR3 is TGTACCAGCAGCCTCGGACTAGCGGGAGAAGGAGGCAATGAGCAGTTCTTC. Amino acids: CTSSLGLAGEGGNEQFF. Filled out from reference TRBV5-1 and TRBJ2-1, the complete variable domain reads KAGVTQTPRYLIKTRGQQVTLSCSPISGHRSVSWYQQTPGQGLQFLFEYFSETQRNKGNFPGRFSGRQFSNSRSEMNVSTLELGDSALYLCTSSLGLAGEGGNEQFFGPGTRLTVL.

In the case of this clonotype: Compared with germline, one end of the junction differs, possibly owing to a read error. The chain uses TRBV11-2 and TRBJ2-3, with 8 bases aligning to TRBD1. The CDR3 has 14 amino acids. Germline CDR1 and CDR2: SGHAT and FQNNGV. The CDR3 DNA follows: TGTGCCAGCAGCAAACCGGGACAGGCAGATACGCAATATTTT. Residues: CASSKPGQADTQYF.

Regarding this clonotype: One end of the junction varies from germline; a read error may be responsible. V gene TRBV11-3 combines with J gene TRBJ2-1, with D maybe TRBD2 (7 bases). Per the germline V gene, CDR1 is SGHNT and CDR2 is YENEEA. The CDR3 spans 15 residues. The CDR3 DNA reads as TGTACCAGCAGCTTAGGGGGGGGCTCCTACAATGAGGAGTTCTTC. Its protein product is CTSSLGGGSYNEEFF.

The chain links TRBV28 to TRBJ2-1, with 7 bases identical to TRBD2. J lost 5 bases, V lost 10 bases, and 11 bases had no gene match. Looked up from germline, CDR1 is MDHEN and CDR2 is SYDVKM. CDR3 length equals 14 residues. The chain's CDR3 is CATQLALGNNEQFF. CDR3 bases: TGTGCCACCCAACTAGCGCTCGGCAACAATGAGCAGTTCTTC.